The clone carrying this TCR beta chain was counted at least ten times. The antigen is undetermined. Breast cancer patients provided tissue from their axillary draining lymph nodes. V trimming: 5 bases; J trimming: 0 bases; junction bases outside the gene matches: 6. This CDR3 comprises 16 residues. Germline-derived CDR1 and CDR2 are MNHEY and SVGAGI. This entry is derived from a study of breast tumors, draining lymph nodes, adjacent tissues. From the multiplex PCR reads, TCRdb called clonotypes with MiXCR, one entry per CDR3 protein. Among 150,000 to 200,000 distinct CDR3 sequences, 30% to 35% were seen once, and the ten largest hold around 4.1%. Overall study findings and caveats: Tumor repertoires ranked between lymph nodes and nontumor tissue in diversity, with V and J gene preferences.

The sequenced sample consisted of axillary lymph node tissue. The chain combines TRBV6-5 with TRBJ1-5, with 8 bases lining up with TRBD1. The source is a female donor with breast cancer. Some clones in this sample may be carry-over from other donors' samples. Here the CDR3 reads CASSTYRGASNQPQHF. The CDR3 DNA is TGTGCCAGCAGTACCTACAGGGGGGCTAGCAATCAGCCCCAGCATTTT.